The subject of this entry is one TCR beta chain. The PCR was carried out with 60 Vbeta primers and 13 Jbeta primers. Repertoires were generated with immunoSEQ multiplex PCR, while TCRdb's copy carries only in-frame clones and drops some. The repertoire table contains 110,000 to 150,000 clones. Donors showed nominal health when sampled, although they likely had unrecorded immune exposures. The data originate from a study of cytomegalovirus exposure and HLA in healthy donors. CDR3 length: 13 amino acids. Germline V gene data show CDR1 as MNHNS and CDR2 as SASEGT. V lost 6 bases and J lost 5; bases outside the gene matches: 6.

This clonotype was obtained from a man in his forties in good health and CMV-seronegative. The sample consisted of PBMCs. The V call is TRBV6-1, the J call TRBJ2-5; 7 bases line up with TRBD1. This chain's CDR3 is CASRNRGLETQYF. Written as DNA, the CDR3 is TGTGCCAGCAGAAACAGGGGTTTGGAGACCCAGTACTTC.